This T cell receptor (beta chain) was identified during a study of beta chain features in type 1 diabetes. Expressed TCRB transcripts were sequenced because the entire RNA isolate underwent reverse transcription. The data were produced by immunoSEQ multiplex PCR, yet TCRdb's version contains in-frame clones alone and is incomplete. Among roughly 370,000 clones, around 13% were seen once, and the ten largest hold approximately 0.035%. The V gene's germline CDR1 is SGHDN and CDR2 FVKESK. The V end lost 0 bases, the J end lost 3 bases, and 11 bases lay between the germline ends. The CDR3 is made up of 16 amino acids.

The chain joins TRBV14 to TRBJ2-2; the D gene is possibly TRBD2 (6 bases). The sequence was collected from a man in his thirties or forties in good health. Material: naive CD4+ T cells from blood. The CDR3, as DNA: TGTGCCAGCAGCCAAGATCGGGGGAGATACACCGGGGAGCTGTTTTTT. The encoded protein is CASSQDRGRYTGELFF.